Listed below are T cell receptor beta chains from one sample, sequenced in a study of blood T cell repertoires in COVID-19. The protocol was immunoSEQ multiplex PCR, while the TCRdb copy is restricted to in-frame clones and leaves out a portion. The data contain more than 150,000 clones, roughly four fifths of them singletons. The sample consisted of peripheral blood. These receptors came from a woman aged 80 or over with COVID-19, enrolled during active disease. CDR3s include the opening cysteine and the closing phenylalanine or tryptophan. The D gene is left open where the match is weak. Clone size is stated in some rows and not others, as once, few, many or a class when expanded.

d_gene	v_gene	abundance	j_gene	CDR3nt	CDR3aa
-	TRBV4-2	once	TRBJ1-2	TGTGCCAGCAGCCAAGATAGACCGGGTAGCATTGGCTACACCTTC	CASSQDRPGSIGYTF
TRBD2	TRBV27	-	TRBJ2-7	TGTGCCAGCAGTCCAGTAGCGGGGCCCTACGAGCAGTACTTC	CASSPVAGPYEQYF
TRBD1	TRBV5-1	-	TRBJ2-1	TGCGCCAGCAGCTACGGGACAGGGGGCGCCTACAATGAGCAGTTCTTC	CASSYGTGGAYNEQFF
TRBD1	TRBV4-2	-	TRBJ1-5	TGTGCCAGCAGCCAAGATAAATCGGGGACAGTGCAGCCCCAGCATTTT	CASSQDKSGTVQPQHF
-	TRBV7-9	-	TRBJ2-5	TGTGCCAGCAGCTTAAATCAGGGAACACAAGAGACCCAGTACTTC	CASSLNQGTQETQYF
TRBD2	TRBV19	-	TRBJ2-1	TGTGCCAGTAGTCCCCGACTAGCGGCGTACAATGAGCAGTTCTTC	CASSPRLAAYNEQFF
-	TRBV19	-	TRBJ1-6	TGTGCCAGTAGTATCCAGGGACTCAATTCACCCCTCCACTTT	CASSIQGLNSPLHF
-	TRBV29-1	once	TRBJ1-1	TGCAGCGTTGAAGGAGGGATACGACGGTACACTGAAGCTTTCTTT	CSVEGGIRRYTEAFF
-	TRBV6-6	-	TRBJ1-6	TGTGCCAGCATAGGGGGGGTTCCACCCCTCCACTTT	CASIGGVPPLHF
TRBD1	TRBV9	-	TRBJ1-1	TGTGCCAGCAGCACTGGGGCAGGGGGAACTGAAGCTTTCTTT	CASSTGAGGTEAFF
TRBD1	TRBV19	few	TRBJ1-2	TGTGCCAGTAACCCGAGGGGGCGGTCCTATGGCTACACCTTC	CASNPRGRSYGYTF
-	TRBV5-1	few	TRBJ1-2	TGCGCCAGCAGCCCGGACAGCGGCATCGTGGACTATGGCTACACCTTC	CASSPDSGIVDYGYTF
-	TRBV15	-	TRBJ1-2	TGTGCCACCAGTTGGGACACAGCTAACTATGGCTACACCTTC	CATSWDTANYGYTF
TRBD2	TRBV2	few	TRBJ2-7	TGTGCCAGCAGTGTTTCGAGCGGGGGCCTGTACGAGCAGTACTTC	CASSVSSGGLYEQYF
-	TRBV2	few	TRBJ2-1	TGTGCCAGCAGTGAAAGATTTGGCGAGCAGTTCTTC	CASSERFGEQFF
TRBD1	TRBV5-1	-	TRBJ2-1	TGCGCCAGCAGCATAGGACAGGCCAATGAGCAGTTCTTC	CASSIGQANEQFF
-	TRBV9	-	TRBJ1-5	TGTGCCAGCAGCCCTACAGGAGACAATAATCAGCCCCAGCATTTT	CASSPTGDNNQPQHF
TRBD2	TRBV29-1	few	TRBJ2-3	TGCAGCGTTGAACCCCGTCGCAGCGGGGGGATGGCAGATACGCAGTATTTT	CSVEPRRSGGMADTQYF
-	TRBV30	-	TRBJ1-2	TGTGCCTGGAGTCCTCTCGGGATTCAGGGCTACACCTTC	CAWSPLGIQGYTF
TRBD2	TRBV27	-	TRBJ2-1	TGTGCCAGCAGTCCGAGCCTAATTAGCGGGAGCTACAATGAGCAGTTCTTC	CASSPSLISGSYNEQFF
-	TRBV11-2	-	TRBJ1-2	TGTGCCAGCAGCTCCTTTGAGGCCCCGGTTAACTATGGCTACACCTTC	CASSSFEAPVNYGYTF
-	TRBV4-1	-	TRBJ2-7	TGCGCCAGCAGCGCTAGGACGGGAGACTACGAGCAGTACTTC	CASSARTGDYEQYF
TRBD1	TRBV10-3	-	TRBJ2-1	TGTGCCATCAGTGACAACCTCTCCCGGGGACAGGGCTACAATGAGCAGTTCTTC	CAISDNLSRGQGYNEQFF
-	TRBV6-5	-	TRBJ1-5	TGTGCCAGCAGGGCGCTGAGGGCGAGCAATCAGCCCCAGCATTTT	CASRALRASNQPQHF
TRBD1	TRBV6-5	-	TRBJ1-2	TGTGCCAGCAGTTACGGGCGGACAGGGTTTGGCTACACCTTC	CASSYGRTGFGYTF
TRBD2	TRBV2	-	TRBJ2-5	TGTGCCAGCAGTGAAGCGGGGACTAGAGATGAGACCCAGTACTTC	CASSEAGTRDETQYF
-	TRBV19	-	TRBJ1-5	TGTGCCAGTAGTATAGATCGAGGTCAGCCCCAGCATTTT	CASSIDRGQPQHF
TRBD1	TRBV7-8	-	TRBJ1-6	TGTGCCAGCAGCGCCCGACAGGGGGCAAATTCACCCCTCCACTTT	CASSARQGANSPLHF
-	TRBV5-5	once	TRBJ2-1	TGTGCCAGCAGCCCACGGGGAGCCGGCTCCTACAATGAGCAGTTCTTC	CASSPRGAGSYNEQFF
-	TRBV9	-	TRBJ2-1	TGTGCCAGCAGCGTAGGCCTACCGGGCTCCTACAATGAGCAGTTCTTC	CASSVGLPGSYNEQFF
TRBD2	TRBV30	once	TRBJ2-3	TGTGCCTGGAGTGTAGCGGGGACTACGCAGTATTTT	CAWSVAGTTQYF
TRBD1	TRBV19	-	TRBJ2-1	TGTGCCAGCCGGGACAGGGGTGGCAATGAGCAGTTCTTC	CASRDRGGNEQFF
TRBD1	TRBV13	-	TRBJ1-2	TGTGCCAGCAGCTTACTGTGGACAGGATGGAACTATGGCTACACCTTC	CASSLLWTGWNYGYTF
-	TRBV7-2	once	TRBJ2-4	TGTGCCAGCAGCTTAGGGCAGAAAAACATTCAGTACTTC	CASSLGQKNIQYF
-	TRBV11-2	-	TRBJ2-5	TGTGCCAGCAGCTTCGGGTACCAAGAGACCCAGTACTTC	CASSFGYQETQYF
-	TRBV9	-	TRBJ2-7	TGTGCCAGCAGCGTAGGGCAGGGCAGGGGGGATGAGCAGTACTTC	CASSVGQGRGDEQYF
TRBD1	TRBV7-2	-	TRBJ1-3	TGTGCCAGCAGCTTAGCCCCGGGACAGGGGGCTTTTGGAAACACCATATATTTT	CASSLAPGQGAFGNTIYF
TRBD1	TRBV7-2	-	TRBJ1-2	TGTGCCAGCAGCTTAGGCGGGACAGTCTATGGCTACACCTTC	CASSLGGTVYGYTF
TRBD1	TRBV5-4	-	TRBJ2-7	TGTGCCAGCAGCCTGTCCGGGACAGACCACGAGCAGTACTTC	CASSLSGTDHEQYF
TRBD1	TRBV2	-	TRBJ1-6	TGTGCCACCGGGACAGCTTATAATTCACCCCTCCACTTT	CATGTAYNSPLHF
-	TRBV6-1	-	TRBJ1-2	TGTGCCAGCAGTGAACGGAGCGGGGTATGGGGCTACACCTTC	CASSERSGVWGYTF
-	TRBV27	-	TRBJ1-5	TGTGCCAGCAGTTCCTCCTATAGCAATCAGCCCCAGCATTTT	CASSSSYSNQPQHF
-	TRBV9	-	TRBJ1-2	TGTGCCAGCAGCGTAGAAGAAGGGGGTGGCTACACCTTC	CASSVEEGGGYTF
TRBD2	TRBV5-4	-	TRBJ2-3	TGTGCCAGCAGCCTTGGTAGCGGGGGTGTTGTCGATACGCAGTATTTT	CASSLGSGGVVDTQYF
-	TRBV12-3/TRBV12-4	-	TRBJ2-7	TGTGCCAGCAGTCAGAACCTCTACGAGCAGTACTTC	CASSQNLYEQYF